This record covers a single T cell receptor beta chain. This clone showed up just once. Its antigen is currently not known. Base qualities are not at hand, and no much larger clone is one base apart. The CDR3 goes from the cysteine to the phenylalanine over 14 residues. This entry keeps only the CDR3 DNA: 42 bases, framed from base 1. CDR1 and CDR2, per the germline V gene, are SGHRS and YFSETQ. Germline trimming amounts to 1 base on V and 3 bases on J, with 1 as the count of junction bases outside the gene matches. Libraries came from the immunoSEQ multiplex PCR assay. As for the authors' bioinformatics: A statistical classification framework was built to diagnose cytomegalovirus status from the catalog of TCR beta chain sequences. Drawn from immuneACCESS, this table holds only the in-frame rearrangements with V and J called that TCRdb kept. Clones are partly lost; checked studies trace under half to an unresolved V gene and leave the rest unexplained. D and trimming were read from the DNA, whereas the V and J calls and clone size are those reported in that table. The sample has hundreds of thousands of clones on record, around 86% of them singletons. The ten largest make up 0.65% to 0.95% of the sample.

Donors formed part of the validation cohort, which comprised about 130 subjects and was distinct from the first cohort of 550 to 850 subjects. This record comes from a study of cytomegalovirus exposure and HLA in healthy donors (dated 2017 in TCRdb). In the study overall: According to a later analysis, one platform produced both the 120 validation repertoires and the 670 or so repertoires of the first cohort. The study aimed to test whether signatures of past pathogen exposure could be identified by cataloging public T cell receptors. In addition to the first cohort of 650 to 800 subjects, a separate validation cohort of approximately 130 different subjects was used. To predict cytomegalovirus infection status, the study combined high-throughput TCR immunosequencing, statistical association of individual TCRs with disease status, and machine learning. General findings and caveats noted by the study authors: In a later analysis, TCRs clustered in the first cohort were found to also tend to co-occur in the roughly 130 validation repertoires, with 90% to 95% of cluster scores above 0. All 120 or so repertoires were used to score co-occurrence in the validation cohort in a later analysis, because that analysis had no HLA typing for the cohort. Cytomegalovirus status was reported to be diagnosed by the classifier with high specificity and sensitivity in both the original and validation cohorts. While some public TCRs were present in many individuals, most TCR sequences turned up only very rarely across donors. In vitro tests confirmed that a few of the cytomegalovirus-associated TCR beta chains recognize cytomegalovirus antigens. The study gave a list of about 160 TCR beta chains associated with cytomegalovirus. The authors suggested that the approach could potentially be extended to other disease states and immunological phenotypes.

The rearranged segments are TRBV5-1 and TRBJ2-5; a stretch of 9 junction bases matches TRBD2. The receptor's source is a young woman in good health and CMV-seronegative. The specimen was PBMCs. The base sequence is TGCGCCAGCAGCTTGTCTAGCGGGGAAGAGACCCAGTACTTC. This encodes CASSLSSGEETQYF.